The 14 T cell receptor beta chains given below trace back to one sample, sequenced in a study of cytomegalovirus exposure and HLA in healthy donors. Vbeta (60) and Jbeta (13) primers were used in the PCR. TCRdb keeps only in-frame clones here, not all; method: immunoSEQ multiplex PCR. The sample shows over 65,000 clones, around 67% of them seen only once. Sequenced input: PBMCs. The receptors here all came from a woman in her forties or fifties in good health and CMV-seropositive.

This clone was seen a handful of times. The rearrangement links TRBV19 to TRBJ1-3; D not certain. V lost 4 bases and J lost 4, with 17 bases in between. CDR1 and CDR2 from the germline V gene are LNHDA and SQIVND (reference sequence). This CDR3 has 16 residues. CDR3 in DNA: TGTGCCAGTAGTACCTGGGCCGGTACGACGGGAAACACCATATATTTT. Translated, it gives CASSTWAGTTGNTIYF.

The rearrangement links TRBV5-4 to TRBJ1-1, with a weak D call TRBD1 (5 bases). V lost 4 bases and J 0 bases, leaving 13 bases between the germline ends. The V gene's germline CDR1 is SGHNT and CDR2 YYREEE (reference sequence). The CDR3 is made up of 15 amino acids. CDR3 coding DNA: TGTGCCAGCAGCGCCTGGACAAGCATGAACACTGAAGCTTTCTTT. This encodes CASSAWTSMNTEAFF.

This clone has just a few counts. Sequence at one end of the junction differs from germline and may be a read error. This chain uses TRBV7-9 with TRBJ1-1; D unclear. Germline-derived CDR1 and CDR2 are SEHNR and FQNEAQ (reference sequence). This CDR3 spans 14 amino acids. The CDR3 DNA is TGTTCCAGCAGCTTAAAGGGTGGGCGGGCTGAAGCTTTCTTT. This translates into CSSSLKGGRAEAFF. The full variable domain, its missing parts supplied by reference TRBV7-9 and TRBJ1-1, is DTGVSQNPRHKITKRGQNVTFRCDPISEHNRLYWYRQTLGQGPEFLTYFQNEAQLEKSRLLSDRFSAERPKGSFSTLEIQRTEQGDSAMYLCSSSLKGGRAEAFFGQGTRLTVV.

The chain joins TRBV7-3 to TRBJ2-1, with D maybe TRBD2 (5 bases). This CDR3 is built from 14 residues. From germline, CDR1 is SGHTA and CDR2 FQGTGA. Trimming shortened V by 0 bases and J by 4 bases, and 7 bases separated the two germline ends. The CDR3 region is CASSLTSGYNEQFF. The CDR3 region has the DNA TGTGCCAGCAGCTTAACCTCGGGATACAATGAGCAGTTCTTC.

The gene calls are TRBV6-5 and TRBJ2-1; 8 bases agree with TRBD1. CDR3 length: 15 residues. The trim removed 2 bases at V and 7 bases at J, leaving 7 bases unmatched. Germline CDR1 is MNHEY and CDR2 is SVGAGI. The CDR3 spells CASSYEDRVRNEQFF. The CDR3 DNA is TGTGCCAGCAGTTACGAGGACAGGGTGAGGAATGAGCAGTTCTTC.

This clone was detected a few times. This chain connects TRBV4-1 to TRBJ1-4; tentative D call: TRBD1 (5 bases). The V gene lost 7 bases and the J gene lost 2 bases, with 20 bases spanning the gap. The CDR3 runs 17 residues. CDR1 and CDR2 (germline): MGHRA, YSYEKL. The CDR3 here is CASTLGGALLTNEKLFF. As DNA, the CDR3 is TGCGCCAGCACCCTGGGCGGGGCCCTTTTGACTAATGAAAAACTGTTTTTT.

This chain uses TRBV13 with TRBJ1-2; tentative D call: TRBD1 (6 bases). Germline CDR1 reads PRHDT; CDR2 reads FYEKMQ (reference sequence). Trimming left V 3 bases short and J 3 bases short, with 17 bases between. This CDR3 spans 16 amino acids. The CDR3 region has the DNA TGTGCCAGCAGCTTGGAATACAGGGTGGGGGACTATGGCTACACCTTC. Amino acid sequence: CASSLEYRVGDYGYTF.

This chain links TRBV6-5 with TRBJ2-5, with 7 bases that match TRBD1. The CDR3 is 15 residues long. Trimming at V came to 5 bases and at J to 1 base, leaving 7 bases not matched to a gene. From germline, CDR1 is MNHEY and CDR2 SVGAGI. CDR3 nucleotides: TGTGCCAGCAGTAACCGGGGACAGCTCCAAGAGACCCAGTACTTC. Protein: CASSNRGQLQETQYF.

The V call is TRBV7-6, the J call TRBJ2-5, with 14 bases fitting TRBD2. There are 17 residues in the CDR3. Looked up from germline, CDR1 is SGHVS and CDR2 is FNYEAQ. Unmatched junction bases numbered 7, after V lost 2 bases and J lost 5 bases. The chain's CDR3 is CASSLRTSGGIAETQYF. In nucleotides, the CDR3 is TGTGCCAGCAGCTTAAGGACTAGCGGGGGGATAGCGGAGACCCAGTACTTC.

The chain recombines TRBV11-2 with TRBJ2-2, with D unresolved. Trimming left V 5 bases short and J 2 bases short, with 15 bases between. Germline V gene data show CDR1 as SGHAT and CDR2 as FQNNGV. The CDR3 consists of 16 residues. Written as DNA, the CDR3 is TGTGCCAGCAGCACCACTGGGTGGGCCAACACCGGGGAGCTGTTTTTT. The encoded protein is CASSTTGWANTGELFF.

V and J are TRBV5-1 and TRBJ2-1, with 7 positions matching TRBD2. V shed 8 bases, J shed 7 bases, and the junction held 15 bases outside the gene matches. The CDR3 loop spans 15 amino acids. Germline lookup yields CDR1 SGHRS and CDR2 YFSETQ. CDR3 region: CASRGTGTTANEQFF. The CDR3 DNA is TGCGCCAGTAGGGGAACCGGGACTACTGCGAATGAGCAGTTCTTC. Based on the CDR3 plus reference TRBV5-1 and TRBJ2-1, the full variable domain is KAGVTQTPRYLIKTRGQQVTLSCSPISGHRSVSWYQQTPGQGLQFLFEYFSETQRNKGNFPGRFSGRQFSNSRSEMNVSTLELGDSALYLCASRGTGTTANEQFFGPGTRLTVL.

The chain recombines TRBV7-9 with TRBJ2-1, with 9 nucleotides matching TRBD2. The germline V gene has CDR1 SEHNR and CDR2 FQNEAQ (reference sequence). CDR3 size: 11 residues. J was trimmed by 15 bases and V by 1 base; bases with no gene match: 1. The CDR3 DNA is TGTGCCAGCAGCTTAGAAGCGGGGGGGTTCTTC. Encoded protein: CASSLEAGGFF. Combining the CDR3 with reference TRBV7-9 and TRBJ2-1 gives the whole variable domain DTGVSQNPRHKITKRGQNVTFRCDPISEHNRLYWYRQTLGQGPEFLTYFQNEAQLEKSRLLSDRFSAERPKGSFSTLEIQRTEQGDSAMYLCASSLEAGGFFGPGTRLTVL.

This chain joins TRBV4-1 and TRBJ1-2; 10 bases agree with TRBD1. Germline values: CDR1 MGHRA, CDR2 YSYEKL. This CDR3 spans 13 amino acids. The V segment lost 6 bases and the J segment 7 bases; nucleotides outside the gene matches: 5. The CDR3 here is CASRRGQGLGYTF. CDR3 nucleotides: TGCGCCAGCAGGAGGGGACAGGGGCTTGGCTACACCTTC.

In its sample, this clone was seen once. The chain employs TRBV7-2 and TRBJ2-3, with 7 bases matching TRBD2. This CDR3 has 14 residues. Losses at the gene ends were 7 bases for V and 2 bases for J; bases not matched to a gene: 6. Germline V lookup: CDR1 SGHTA, CDR2 FQGNSA. The CDR3 DNA reads TGTGCCAGCAACAAGCTAGCGGACACAGATACGCAGTATTTT. Its protein product is CASNKLADTDTQYF.